Below, 13 T cell receptor beta chains from the same sample are listed, as sequenced in a study of T cell changes during pregnancy in multiple sclerosis. Method: immunoSEQ multiplex PCR; TCRdb's copy keeps in-frame clones and lacks some. This sample has about 40,000 clones, with about nine tenths found just once. This material consisted of CD4+ T cells from peripheral blood mononuclear cells, taken after pregnancy. These receptors were taken from a female donor with multiple sclerosis, enrolled in a pregnancy study.

The chain employs TRBV7-9 and TRBJ2-7; TRBD2 might be the D (6 bases). The CDR3 consists of 16 residues. Trimming left V 5 bases short and J 0 bases short, with 17 bases between. Germline V gives CDR1 SEHNR, CDR2 FQNEAQ (reference sequence). The CDR3 region has the DNA TGTGCCAGCAGCCGGACCTCTAGCGAAACCTCCTACGAGCAGTACTTC. Encoded protein: CASSRTSSETSYEQYF.

This sequence joins TRBV6-1 and TRBJ2-1; the D is unclear. Trimming pared 4 bases from V and 0 bases from J, leaving 7 bases between. Germline V gene lookup returns CDR1 MNHNS and CDR2 SASEGT. The CDR3 runs 14 residues. Written as DNA, the CDR3 is TGTGCCAGCAGTGGGTATAGCTCCTACAATGAGCAGTTCTTC. Its protein is CASSGYSSYNEQFF.

The chain uses TRBV11-2 and TRBJ2-7, with 9 nucleotides matching TRBD2. J gave up 5 bases and V 6 bases, and 5 bases lay outside the gene matches. This CDR3 contains 13 residues. The V gene's germline CDR1 is SGHAT and CDR2 FQNNGV. As DNA, the CDR3 is TGTGCCAGCAGTGGGACTAGCTATCACGAGCAGTACTTC. It translates to CASSGTSYHEQYF.

This chain uses TRBV2 with TRBJ1-2; D call uncertain. Germline assignment: CDR1 SNHLY and CDR2 FYNNEI. CDR3 length equals 14 residues. V was cut by 4 bases and J by 5 bases, with 14 bases left in between. The CDR3 protein is CASSARSGRYGYTF. The CDR3 nucleotides are TGTGCCAGCAGTGCTAGGAGCGGGAGGTATGGCTACACCTTC.

The J gene is TRBJ2-6, the V gene TRBV10-3, with 12 bases fitting TRBD2. Germline-derived CDR1 and CDR2 are ENHRY and SYGVKD. V shed 4 bases, J shed 0 bases, and the junction held 1 base outside the gene matches. The CDR3 has 17 amino acids. CDR3 loop: CAISGTSGVSGANVLTF. The CDR3 DNA follows: TGTGCCATCAGTGGGACTAGCGGGGTCTCTGGGGCCAACGTCCTGACTTTC.

This clone occurred a few times. As DNA, the CDR3 is TGTGCCAGCAGCGCCCGACAGGGTCGGGGCGCAGAGACCCAGTACTTC. Translating gives CASSARQGRGAETQYF. The V call is TRBV7-6, the J call TRBJ2-5; 7 positions match TRBD1. The J segment lost 4 bases and the V segment lost 5 bases, leaving 13 bases of the junction unmatched. From germline, CDR1 is SGHVS and CDR2 FNYEAQ. The CDR3 consists of 16 residues. The variable domain in full, completed from reference TRBV7-6 and TRBJ2-5, reads GAGVSQSPRYKVTKRGQDVALRCDPISGHVSLYWYRQALGQGPEFLTYFNYEAQQDKSGLPNDRFSAERPEGSISTLTIQRTEQRDSAMYRCASSARQGRGAETQYFGPGTRLLVL.

The V call is TRBV10-1, the J call TRBJ2-7; TRBD1 matches 8 bases. This CDR3 region has 13 residues. Germline assignment: CDR1 WNHNN and CDR2 SYGVQD (reference sequence). Germline trimming cut 8 bases from V and 7 bases from J; bases unmatched to any gene: 10. The CDR3 bases are TGCGCCAGCCGCGGACAGGGAAGGTGGGAGCAGTACTTC. Amino acids: CASRGQGRWEQYF.

The V gene is TRBV28, the J gene TRBJ2-5, with TRBD2 as a possible D gene (6 bases). Germline CDR1 MDHEN, CDR2 SYDVKM. The CDR3 spans 13 residues. Trimming left V 7 bases short and J 3 bases short, with 12 bases between. The CDR3 bases are TGTGCCAGCATTGGGACTTTTAAAGAGACCCAGTACTTC. The encoded protein is CASIGTFKETQYF.

The DNA for the CDR3 is TGTGCCAGTAGTACAGGACAGACAAACACCGGGGAGCTGTTTTTT. Translation gives CASSTGQTNTGELFF. The chain combines TRBV19 with TRBJ2-2, with a possible D match to TRBD1 (6 bases). The V end lost 4 bases, the J end lost 2 bases, and 11 bases lay between the germline ends. The CDR3 extends over 15 amino acids. Germline V lookup: CDR1 LNHDA, CDR2 SQIVND (reference sequence).

The J gene is TRBJ2-2, the V gene TRBV6-1, with D perhaps TRBD2 (6 bases). The CDR3 contains 17 residues. V lost 3 bases, J lost 4 bases, and 18 bases lay in between. Germline V lookup: CDR1 MNHNS, CDR2 SASEGT. The DNA of the CDR3 is TGTGCCAGCAGTGAGGCTTCAGGGAGGCATAGCACCGGGGAGCTGTTTTTT. It specifies CASSEASGRHSTGELFF.

The CDR3 DNA is TGTGCCAGCTCACCATCAGGGGGCAAAGGAAACACCATATATTTT. This gives the protein CASSPSGGKGNTIYF. This chain connects TRBV18 to TRBJ1-3; 8 positions agree with TRBD1. CDR3 size: 15 residues. Germline V CDR1 and CDR2: KGHSH, LQKENI. J gave up 4 bases and V 2 bases, and 4 bases lay outside the gene matches.

The chain recombines TRBV27 with TRBJ2-6, with 8 bases aligning to TRBD2. Germline trimming cut 5 bases from V and 8 bases from J; bases unmatched to any gene: 8. The CDR3 spans 15 residues. Germline values: CDR1 MNHEY, CDR2 SMNVEV (reference sequence). The CDR3 region is CASSGGRGGPNVLTF. DNA of the CDR3: TGTGCCAGCAGTGGGGGCCGGGGGGGTCCCAACGTCCTGACTTTC. The full variable domain, with the rest looked up from reference TRBV27 and TRBJ2-6, is EAQVTQNPRYLITVTGKKLTVTCSQNMNHEYMSWYRQDPGLGLRQIYYSMNVEVTDKGDVPEGYKVSRKEKRNFPLILESPSPNQTSLYFCASSGGRGGPNVLTFGAGSRLTVL.

The CDR3 region has the DNA TGCGCCAGCAGTGAGGCGAAAAGCGGGGGGATAGATACGCAGTATTTT. It codes for CASSEAKSGGIDTQYF. This chain joins TRBV10-1 and TRBJ2-3, with TRBD2 identical over 9 bases. This CDR3 contains 16 residues. Per germline, CDR1 WNHNN and CDR2 SYGVQD (reference sequence). The J segment lost 5 bases and the V segment lost 2 bases, leaving 8 bases of the junction unmatched.